One sample yielded the 17 T cell receptor beta chains listed below, sequenced in a study of T cells after yellow fever vaccination. TCRdb passed the 5' RACE reads through MiXCR, listing each CDR3 protein once. The data contain fewer than 450,000 distinct CDR3 sequences, about 4% of them singletons. The specimen was PBMCs, collected 5 days after the yellow fever booster vaccination. The receptors were gathered from a man younger than 30 who received the YFV17D yellow fever vaccine.

This clonotype was seen a handful of times. The chain links TRBV5-1 to TRBJ2-5; D is tentatively TRBD1 or TRBD2 (5 bases each). Germline V gene data show CDR1 as SGHRS and CDR2 as YFSETQ. V lost 4 bases, J lost 2 bases, and 21 bases lay in between. The CDR3 sequence is 17 residues long. As DNA, the CDR3 is TGCGCCAGCAGCCCCGGGGCCAGTCCCTGGGGTCAAGAGACCCAGTACTTC. This sequence encodes CASSPGASPWGQETQYF.

This clonotype was counted between two and nine times. The rearrangement joins TRBV20-1 to TRBJ2-1, with TRBD2 matching over 9 bases. The germline V gene has CDR1 DFQATT and CDR2 SNEGSKA (reference sequence). Unmatched junction bases numbered 8, after V lost 7 bases and J lost 7 bases. The CDR3 spans 13 residues. The CDR3 DNA follows: TGCAGTGTAATAGCGGGGGCGGAGAATGAGCAGTTCTTC. Translation gives CSVIAGAENEQFF.

This clonotype came up many times. The chain carries TRBV5-1 and TRBJ1-1; D not certain. Deletions cut 1 base from V and 0 bases from J, with 10 bases between. The CDR3 length is 15 residues. CDR1 and CDR2 (germline): SGHRS, YFSETQ. CDR3 region: CASSLLGYMNTEAFF. CDR3 nucleotide sequence: TGCGCCAGCAGCTTGTTAGGATACATGAACACTGAAGCTTTCTTT.

This clonotype occurred a few times. The rearrangement uses TRBV6-1 and TRBJ2-7, with D possibly being TRBD1 (6 bases). The CDR3 runs to 12 residues. Germline CDR1 and CDR2: MNHNS and SASEGT. V lost 5 bases and J lost 5, with 10 bases in between. The CDR3 region is CASSPRQDEQYV. CDR3 coding DNA: TGTGCCAGCAGTCCCCGACAGGACGAGCAGTACGTC.

The chain links TRBV5-1 to TRBJ2-1; tentative D call: TRBD2 (6 bases). This CDR3 comprises 14 residues. Trimming removed 0 bases from V and 9 bases from J, with 13 bases in between. CDR1 SGHRS and CDR2 YFSETQ come from the germline V gene. CDR3 in amino acids: CASSLDGSGGEQFF. The CDR3, as DNA: TGCGCCAGCAGCTTGGACGGGAGTGGTGGTGAGCAGTTCTTC.

CDR3 loop: CASSHPGDPPVPIYTDTQYF. For the CDR3, the DNA is TGTGCCAGCAGCCATCCCGGGGATCCCCCTGTCCCGATTTACACAGATACGCAGTATTTT. This rearrangement joins TRBV3-1 to TRBJ2-3; D may be TRBD2 (5 bases). Trimming stripped 3 bases from V and 2 bases from J, with 27 bases between. CDR3 length: 20 residues. The germline V gene encodes CDR1 LGHDT and CDR2 YNNKEL (reference sequence).

The chain joins TRBV4-1 to TRBJ1-5, with TRBD1 matching 8 bases. V trimming: 6 bases; J trimming: 8 bases; junction bases outside the gene matches: 6. Germline V gene lookup returns CDR1 MGHRA and CDR2 YSYEKL. CDR3 size: 13 residues. This chain's CDR3 is CASRGTGEEPQHF. In DNA form, the CDR3 reads TGCGCCAGCAGGGGGACAGGCGAAGAGCCCCAGCATTTT.

V gene TRBV30 combines with J gene TRBJ2-7; TRBD1 might be the D (5 bases). Per germline, CDR1 GTSNPN and CDR2 SVGIG (reference sequence). Deletions cut 6 bases from V and 0 bases from J, with 12 bases between. The length of the CDR3 is 13 residues. This CDR3 reads CACWGPDSYEQYF. The DNA for the CDR3 is TGTGCCTGTTGGGGCCCGGACTCCTACGAGCAGTACTTC.

This clonotype appeared many times. The CDR3 coding sequence is TGTGCCAGCAGCGTAGGGGGAACTGGGGCCAACGTCCTGACTTTC. It translates to CASSVGGTGANVLTF. The J gene is TRBJ2-6, the V gene TRBV9, with no clear D. Germline CDR1 is SGDLS and CDR2 is YYNGEE. With 0 bases removed from V and 2 bases from J, the gap between germline ends came to 6 bases. CDR3 length: 15 amino acids.

This clonotype was detected ten times or more. The V gene is TRBV12-3 or TRBV12-4, the J gene TRBJ2-7, with D possibly called TRBD1 or TRBD2 (5 bases each). The CDR3 covers 14 residues. V was pared by 4 bases and J by 5 bases, with 15 bases between. The CDR3 region is CASSSSLLGHEQYF. The CDR3 bases are TGTGCCAGCAGTTCATCTCTTTTGGGACACGAGCAGTACTTC.

Ten or more counts support this clonotype. The chain has TRBV6-5 and TRBJ2-2; TRBD1 matches at 7 bases. CDR1 is MNHEY and CDR2 is SVGAGI in the germline V gene. V was clipped by 6 bases and J by 4 bases; unmatched bases: 17. The CDR3 contains 18 residues. CDR3 residues: CASRSRVVQGMFTGELFF. The CDR3 coding sequence is TGTGCCAGCAGGTCCAGGGTAGTACAGGGGATGTTCACCGGGGAGCTGTTTTTT.

The V and J genes are TRBV5-4 and TRBJ2-7, with D perhaps TRBD1 or TRBD2 (5 bases each). Trimming removed 0 bases from V and 4 bases from J, with 14 bases in between. The germline gives CDR1 SGHNT, CDR2 YYREEE (reference sequence). The CDR3 length is 15 residues. CDR3 sequence (DNA): TGTGCCAGCAGCTTGGATCCTGGGGGAGAATACGAGCAGTACTTC. Translated: CASSLDPGGEYEQYF.

This clonotype was counted only a few times. V gene TRBV7-2 combines with J gene TRBJ1-2; D is unclear. Trimming took off 3 bases at V and 8 bases at J, with 10 bases between the two ends. The CDR3 has 12 residues. Germline assignment: CDR1 SGHTA and CDR2 FQGNSA. CDR3 region: CASSFLKGGYTF. The CDR3 region has the DNA TGTGCCAGCAGCTTCCTGAAAGGCGGCTACACCTTC.

CDR3 in DNA: TGTGCCAGCAGCGTTGAGGTCTGGGATTCACCCCTCCACTTT. Translating gives CASSVEVWDSPLHF. This chain uses TRBV9 with TRBJ1-6; D is uncertain. Germline CDR1 SGDLS, CDR2 YYNGEE. The length of the CDR3 is 14 residues. Trimming removed 2 bases from V and 8 bases from J, with 11 bases in between.

This clonotype was found a few times. The chain has TRBV30 and TRBJ1-1; D unclear. This CDR3 spans 15 amino acids. V lost 2 bases and J 0 bases, leaving 13 bases between the germline ends. Germline CDR1 and CDR2: GTSNPN and SVGIG (reference sequence). The chain's CDR3 is CAWSSRGLMNTEAFF. The DNA for the CDR3 is TGTGCCTGGAGTTCCCGAGGGCTCATGAACACTGAAGCTTTCTTT.

This clonotype was found a few times. The chain combines TRBV27 with TRBJ2-2, with 16 bases that match TRBD2. CDR1 MNHEY and CDR2 SMNVEV come from the germline V gene (reference sequence). This CDR3 region has 18 residues. V lost 5 bases, J lost 3 bases, and 6 bases stayed unmatched. This chain's CDR3 is CASSLQGLAGGYTGELFF. Here the CDR3 DNA reads TGTGCCAGCAGTCTCCAGGGACTAGCGGGGGGGTACACCGGGGAGCTGTTTTTT.

The chain uses TRBV7-2 and TRBJ1-1, with D uncertain. Germline V CDR1 and CDR2: SGHTA, FQGNSA. This CDR3 is 14 amino acids long. Trimming stripped 1 base from V and 3 bases from J, with 9 bases between. The DNA of the CDR3 is TGTGCCAGCAGCTTAGTAGGGAGGGACACTGAAGCTTTCTTT. Its translation: CASSLVGRDTEAFF.